This record concerns one T cell receptor beta chain sequence. The germline gives CDR1 MNHNS, CDR2 SASEGT. V lost 1 base and J lost 4, with 10 bases in between. This CDR3 contains 14 residues. This sample is part of a study of blood T cell repertoires in COVID-19. Measured with immunoSEQ multiplex PCR; TCRdb has only the in-frame clones, and not every one. The table shows some 250,000 clones, with over 75% occurring only once. The genes are TRBV6-1 and TRBJ1-2; TRBD1 is a possible D gene (5 bases). This TCR was sampled from a human donor in a cohort sampled during active COVID-19. The sequencing input was peripheral blood. CDR3 sequence (DNA): TGTGCCAGCAGTGAAGGGGGGGGGTCCTATGGCTACACCTTC. Translating gives CASSEGGGSYGYTF.